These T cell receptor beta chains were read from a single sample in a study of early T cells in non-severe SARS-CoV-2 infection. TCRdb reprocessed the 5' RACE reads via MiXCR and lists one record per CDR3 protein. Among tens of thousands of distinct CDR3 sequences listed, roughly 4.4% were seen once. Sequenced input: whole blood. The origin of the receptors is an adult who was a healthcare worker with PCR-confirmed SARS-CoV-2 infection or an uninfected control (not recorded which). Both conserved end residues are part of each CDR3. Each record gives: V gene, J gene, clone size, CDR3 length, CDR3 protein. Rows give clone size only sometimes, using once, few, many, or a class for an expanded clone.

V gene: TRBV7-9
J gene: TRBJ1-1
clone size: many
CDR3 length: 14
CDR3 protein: CASSLGQQGRVAFF

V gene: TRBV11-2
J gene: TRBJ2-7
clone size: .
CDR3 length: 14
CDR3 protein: CASSVSGRVAEQYF

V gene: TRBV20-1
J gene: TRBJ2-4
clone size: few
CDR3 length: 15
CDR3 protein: CSATNGRGSKNIQYF

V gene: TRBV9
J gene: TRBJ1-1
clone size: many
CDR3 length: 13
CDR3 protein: CASSTRGLTEAFF

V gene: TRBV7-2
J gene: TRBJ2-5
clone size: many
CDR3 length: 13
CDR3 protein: CASSSYRQETQYF

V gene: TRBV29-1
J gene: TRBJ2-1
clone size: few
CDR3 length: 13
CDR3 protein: CSAGLAAGDEQFF

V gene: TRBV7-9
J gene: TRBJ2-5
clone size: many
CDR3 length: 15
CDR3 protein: CASSLALAEQETQYF

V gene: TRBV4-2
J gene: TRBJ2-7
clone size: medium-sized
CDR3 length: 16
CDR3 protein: CASSQVESGNPYEQYF

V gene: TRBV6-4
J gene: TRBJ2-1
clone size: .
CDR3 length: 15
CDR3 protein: CASSVGIAGGSEQFF

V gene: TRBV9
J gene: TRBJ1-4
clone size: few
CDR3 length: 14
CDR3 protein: CASSRQGAGEKLFF

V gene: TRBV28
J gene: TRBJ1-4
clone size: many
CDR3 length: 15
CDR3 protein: CASSLGGTPNEKLFF

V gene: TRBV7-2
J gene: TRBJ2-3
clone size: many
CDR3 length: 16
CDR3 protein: CASNQGTGYYTDTQYF

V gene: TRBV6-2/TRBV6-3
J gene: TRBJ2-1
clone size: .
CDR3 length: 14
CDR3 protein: CASSYRRRNNEQFF

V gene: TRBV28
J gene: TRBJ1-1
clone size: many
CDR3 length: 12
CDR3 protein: CASSPTWEKAFF

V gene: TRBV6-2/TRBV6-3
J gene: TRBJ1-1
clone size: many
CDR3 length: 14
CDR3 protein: CASSYSVPRIEAFF

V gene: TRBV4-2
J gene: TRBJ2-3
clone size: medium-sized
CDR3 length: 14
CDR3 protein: CASSQAKGVDTQYF

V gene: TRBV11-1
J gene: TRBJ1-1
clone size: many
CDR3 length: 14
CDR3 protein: CASRPGQTNTEAFF

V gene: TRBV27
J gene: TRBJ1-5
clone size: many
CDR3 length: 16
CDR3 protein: CASSLSALGYNQPQHF

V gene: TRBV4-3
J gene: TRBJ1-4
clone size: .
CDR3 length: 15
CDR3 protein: CASSQDAGKAEKLFF

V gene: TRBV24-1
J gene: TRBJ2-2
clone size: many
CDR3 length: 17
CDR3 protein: CATSALMTRLGTGELFF

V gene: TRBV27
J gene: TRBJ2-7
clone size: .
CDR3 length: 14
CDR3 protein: CASSLRVRDYEQYF

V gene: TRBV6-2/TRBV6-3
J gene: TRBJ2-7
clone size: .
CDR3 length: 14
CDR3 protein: CASSYRTFAYEQYF

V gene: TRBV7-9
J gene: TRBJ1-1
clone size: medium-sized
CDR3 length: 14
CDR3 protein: CASSFTGGRTEAFF

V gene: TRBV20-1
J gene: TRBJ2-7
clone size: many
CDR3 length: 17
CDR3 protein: CSARPPGLPVVGYEQYF

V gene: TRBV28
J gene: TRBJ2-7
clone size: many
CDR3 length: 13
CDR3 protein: CASTLSNFYEQYF

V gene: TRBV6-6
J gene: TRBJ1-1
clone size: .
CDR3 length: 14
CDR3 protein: CASSYGVPNTEAFF

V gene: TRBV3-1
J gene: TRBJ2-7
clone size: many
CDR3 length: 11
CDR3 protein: CASSRAGEQYF

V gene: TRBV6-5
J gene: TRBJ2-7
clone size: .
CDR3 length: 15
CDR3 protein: CASSSGPPPSYEQYF

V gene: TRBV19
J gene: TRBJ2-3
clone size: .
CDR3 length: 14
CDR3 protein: CASSPPGTHLTQYF

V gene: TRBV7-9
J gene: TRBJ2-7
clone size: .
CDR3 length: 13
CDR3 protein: CASRAQVSGEQYF

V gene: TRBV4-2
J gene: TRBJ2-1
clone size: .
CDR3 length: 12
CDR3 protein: CASSQWTSEQFF

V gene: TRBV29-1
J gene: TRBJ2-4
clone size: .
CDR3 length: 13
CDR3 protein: CSVADRSKNIQYF

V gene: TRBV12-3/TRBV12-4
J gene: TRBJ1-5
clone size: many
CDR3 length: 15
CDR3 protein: CASSLGGTSNQPQHF

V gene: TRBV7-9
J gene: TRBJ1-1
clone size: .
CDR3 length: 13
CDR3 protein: CASSLPPNTEAFF

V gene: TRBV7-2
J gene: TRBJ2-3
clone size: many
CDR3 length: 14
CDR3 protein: CASSFAGATDTQYF